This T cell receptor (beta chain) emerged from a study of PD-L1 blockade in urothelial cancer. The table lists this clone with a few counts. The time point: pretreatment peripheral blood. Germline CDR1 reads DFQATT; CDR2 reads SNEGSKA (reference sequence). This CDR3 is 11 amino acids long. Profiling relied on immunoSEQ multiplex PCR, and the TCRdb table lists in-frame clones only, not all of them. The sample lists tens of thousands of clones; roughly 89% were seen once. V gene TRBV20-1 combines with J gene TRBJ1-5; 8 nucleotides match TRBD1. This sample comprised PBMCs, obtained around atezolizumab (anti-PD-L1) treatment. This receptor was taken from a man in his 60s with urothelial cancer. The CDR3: CMTGEGQPQHF. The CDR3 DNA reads TGCATGACAGGGGAGGGTCAGCCCCAGCATTTT.